This entry is about one T cell receptor (beta chain). No antigen is known for it. The sample is drawn from a study of cytomegalovirus exposure and HLA in healthy donors. On the study more broadly: Inside one of the first data releases sat around 86 million unique TCRs taken from HLA-typed donors. Study results and limitations: Productive status was seen about 87% or about 30% of the time for most TCR beta V segments in an earlier analysis. It was taken for granted in presence/absence analyses that sequencing depth across donors was roughly uniform.

Vbeta (60) and Jbeta (13) primers were used in the PCR. Measured with immunoSEQ multiplex PCR; TCRdb has only the in-frame clones, and not every one. The sample includes about 130,000 clones, roughly 78% of them seen just once. The sequence was collected from a young man in good health and CMV-seropositive. Sequenced: PBMCs.

CDR3: CAISEGGAPYGYTF. CDR3 nucleotides: TGTGCCATCAGTGAGGGAGGGGCCCCCTATGGCTACACCTTC. V gene TRBV10-3 combines with J gene TRBJ1-2, with D possibly matching TRBD1 (5 bases). Between the trimmed V and J ends, which lost 2 bases and 4 bases, there was a span of 11 bases. Germline V gene sequence: CDR1 ENHRY, CDR2 SYGVKD. CDR3 length equals 14 residues.